This entry concerns a single TCR beta chain. Template material for amplifying TCR beta CDR3 regions consisted of RNA transcripts. With the HTBI primer set, the TCR CDR3 went through a first round of RT-PCR. Each CDR3 protein gets one entry after TCRdb re-called the multiplex PCR reads with MiXCR. The table includes a few hundred thousand distinct CDR3 sequences, roughly 20% detected once. Stable disease denoted Graves' hyperthyroidism without ophthalmopathy progression within 18 months. This sample is part of a study of T cells in Graves' hyperthyroidism and ophthalmopathy. V dropped 6 bases and J dropped 1; count of bases not matched to a gene: 2. The CDR3 consists of 14 residues.

The sequenced material came from blood. This TCR was sampled from a man aged 18 to 29 with Graves' hyperthyroidism. J is TRBJ2-5 and V is TRBV12-3 or TRBV12-4; 10 bases match TRBD2. DNA of the CDR3: TGTGCCAGCAGAAGCGGGGGGGTCCAAGAGACCCAGTACTTC. Its translation is CASRSGGVQETQYF.